This entry lists 21 T cell receptor beta chains sequenced from one sample in a study of shared clonotypes between healthy human individuals. Clones were read by immunoSEQ multiplex PCR, and TCRdb kept only the in-frame ones, dropping some. The sample lists roughly 680,000 clones; around 77% were seen once. Material: memory CD4+ T cells sorted from blood. The sample's subset: CD45RA-negative fraction. These receptors all stem from a woman between 25 and 40 years old in good health.

The rearrangement uses TRBV30 and TRBJ1-2; no reliable D call. CDR3 length: 11 residues. The germline V and J ends were trimmed by 6 bases and 4 bases, with 9 bases remaining between them. CDR1 is GTSNPN and CDR2 is SVGIG in the germline V gene (reference sequence). The CDR3 is CACGRSYGYTF. CDR3 in DNA: TGTGCCTGTGGACGGAGCTATGGCTACACCTTC.

Notes on this clone: The sample has other DNA sequences that encode this CDR3 too. The chain employs TRBV6-1 and TRBJ1-5; D is ambiguous. The CDR3 contains 11 residues. The V end lost 5 bases, the J end lost 4 bases, and 3 bases lay between the germline ends. The germline gives CDR1 MNHNS, CDR2 SASEGT. The chain's CDR3 is CASSSNQPQHF. The CDR3 region has the DNA TGTGCCAGCAGTAGTAATCAGCCCCAGCATTTT.

Comments on this clone: Other DNA sequences in the same sample also yield this CDR3. The CDR3 is CASSQAGADTQYF. CDR3 bases: TGCGCCAGCAGCCAAGCGGGGGCTGATACGCAGTATTTT. The chain combines TRBV4-1 with TRBJ2-3; D tentatively reads TRBD1 or TRBD2 (6 bases each). From germline, CDR1 is MGHRA and CDR2 YSYEKL. V was cut by 1 base and J by 6 bases, with 8 bases left in between. This CDR3 has 13 amino acids.

The chain employs TRBV29-1 and TRBJ1-4; D perhaps matches TRBD1 (5 bases). The CDR3 length is 12 residues. The V gene lost 4 bases and the J gene lost 8 bases, with 11 bases spanning the gap. Germline-derived CDR1 and CDR2 are SQVTM and ANQGSEA. CDR3 in amino acids: CSVAGNGEKLFF. DNA for the CDR3: TGCAGCGTTGCAGGGAATGGAGAAAAACTGTTTTTT.

The chain recombines TRBV19 with TRBJ1-5, with 7 bases lining up with TRBD1. The germline V gene has CDR1 LNHDA and CDR2 SQIVND (reference sequence). This CDR3 region has 12 residues. V lost 10 bases and J lost 2; bases outside the gene matches: 2. CDR3 protein: CATQGGNQPQHF. In nucleotides, the CDR3 is TGTGCCACCCAGGGGGGCAATCAGCCCCAGCATTTT.

The chain combines TRBV30 with TRBJ1-2; weak D call: TRBD1 (6 bases). In germline, CDR1 is GTSNPN, CDR2 SVGIG (reference sequence). V was cut by 3 bases and J by 2 bases, with 16 bases left in between. The CDR3 is made up of 15 amino acids. CDR3 DNA sequence: TGTGCCTGGAGCCTATTAGAGGGGGTGAACTATGGCTACACCTTC. Its protein product is CAWSLLEGVNYGYTF.

The V and J genes are TRBV19 and TRBJ1-2; 10 bases align to TRBD1. Germline CDR1 reads LNHDA; CDR2 reads SQIVND (reference sequence). This CDR3 region has 18 residues. V dropped 4 bases and J dropped 4; count of bases not matched to a gene: 15. The CDR3 loop reads CASSKTGTGALGGYGYTF. The CDR3 DNA follows: TGTGCCAGTAGTAAAACCGGGACAGGGGCCCTTGGGGGCTATGGCTACACCTTC.

Here the CDR3 DNA reads TGTGCCAGCAGCCCCTACAGGGAGGCGAACACTGAAGCTTTCTTT. It specifies CASSPYREANTEAFF. This rearrangement joins TRBV7-2 to TRBJ1-1, with D maybe TRBD1 (6 bases). This CDR3 has 15 residues. CDR1 and CDR2 from the germline V gene are SGHTA and FQGNSA. V was clipped by 5 bases and J by 1 base, with 14 bases between them.

This chain connects TRBV28 to TRBJ1-5, with TRBD1 matching 12 bases. V gave up 5 bases and J gave up 3 bases; unmatched junction bases: 5. Germline CDR1 and CDR2: MDHEN and SYDVKM. There are 16 residues in the CDR3. For the CDR3, the DNA is TGTGCCAGCAGTCGGGGGACAGGGGGCCTCAATCAGCCCCAGCATTTT. It yields the protein CASSRGTGGLNQPQHF.

V usage is TRBV11-2 and J usage is TRBJ2-2; TRBD2 matches at 7 bases. This CDR3 has 14 residues. CDR1 is SGHAT and CDR2 is FQNNGV in the germline V gene. Unmatched junction bases numbered 2, after V lost 2 bases and J lost 5 bases. In nucleotides, the CDR3 is TGTGCCAGCAGCTTACGGGGGGAGACCGGGGAGCTGTTTTTT. Protein sequence: CASSLRGETGELFF.

On this clone: This same CDR3 is encoded by further DNA sequences in the sample. This chain links TRBV18 with TRBJ2-5; D remains ambiguous. The CDR3 totals 11 residues. CDR1 is KGHSH and CDR2 is LQKENI in the germline V gene. Between the trimmed V and J ends, which lost 3 bases and 4 bases, there was a span of 3 bases. The CDR3, as DNA: TGTGCCAGCTCACCGGCAGAGACCCAGTACTTC. Amino acid sequence: CASSPAETQYF.

The gene calls are TRBV19 and TRBJ2-4; 9 bases map to TRBD2. In germline, CDR1 is LNHDA, CDR2 SQIVND (reference sequence). This CDR3 contains 14 residues. V lost 6 bases to trimming and J lost 7 bases; unmatched junction nucleotides: 7. The CDR3 spells CASRASGVENIQYF. For the CDR3, the DNA is TGTGCCAGTAGAGCTAGCGGGGTGGAGAACATTCAGTACTTC.

This clone is a singleton in its sample. The chain couples TRBV19 to TRBJ1-3, with D unclear. The CDR3 is 14 residues long. The V end lost 7 bases, the J end lost 0 bases, and 10 bases lay between the germline ends. Looked up from germline, CDR1 is LNHDA and CDR2 is SQIVND (reference sequence). The CDR3 region has the DNA TGTGCCAGTAAAACGGACCCCTCTGGAAACACCATATATTTT. Its translation: CASKTDPSGNTIYF.

Only a few counts were recorded for this clone. This chain connects TRBV5-1 to TRBJ2-3; D perhaps matches TRBD2 (7 bases). CDR3 size: 18 residues. Trimming took off 0 bases at V and 0 bases at J, with 17 bases between the two ends. Germline lookup yields CDR1 SGHRS and CDR2 YFSETQ. The CDR3 DNA sequence: TGCGCCAGCAGCTTGGGATGGGGGCTAGCGGATAGCACAGATACGCAGTATTTT. Translating gives CASSLGWGLADSTDTQYF.

A word on this clone: A much more abundant neighbour one base away suggests this may be a read error. Other DNA sequences in this specimen translate into the identical CDR3. J is TRBJ1-5 and V is TRBV11-2; unclear D gene. The CDR3 loop spans 13 amino acids. Per the germline V gene, CDR1 is SGHAT and CDR2 is FQNNGV. Trimming took 0 bases from V and 5 from J, leaving 5 bases between them. CDR3 coding DNA: TGTGCCAGCAGCTTAGATGGTGATCAGCCCCAGCATTTT. Amino acids: CASSLDGDQPQHF.

Worth noting for this clone: A read error may produce the germline difference seen at one junction end. This CDR3 is also generated by other DNA sequences in the sample. The V and J genes are TRBV9 and TRBJ2-1, with TRBD2 matching 9 bases. Germline CDR1 SGDLS, CDR2 YYNGEE. CDR3 length: 17 amino acids. The CDR3 reads CASSGSSGLAPDNEQFF. The DNA of the CDR3 is TGTGCCAGCAGCGGAAGCTCGGGACTAGCTCCTGACAATGAACAGTTCTTC.

The CDR3 nucleotides read TGTGCCAGCAGTTCCTCCGGGGGCTACACCTTC. Translated: CASSSSGGYTF. The J gene is TRBJ1-2, the V gene TRBV28; no firm D call. CDR1 and CDR2 from the germline V gene are MDHEN and SYDVKM. CDR3 length: 11 amino acids. V lost 4 bases, J lost 8 bases, and 8 bases lay in between.

This chain connects TRBV7-8 to TRBJ1-5; D ambiguous. The V end lost 0 bases, the J end lost 0 bases, and 9 bases lay between the germline ends. In germline, CDR1 is SGHVS, CDR2 FQNEAQ. CDR3 length: 16 amino acids. CDR3 nucleotide sequence: TGTGCCAGCAGCTTAGCTCGAGCGCTTAGCAATCAGCCCCAGCATTTT. Its translation is CASSLARALSNQPQHF. Using reference TRBV7-8 and TRBJ1-5 for the parts outside the CDR3, the full variable domain is GAGVSQSPRYKVAKRGQDVALRCDPISGHVSLFWYQQALGQGPEFLTYFQNEAQLDKSGLPSDRFFAERPEGSVSTLKIQRTQQEDSAVYLCASSLARALSNQPQHFGDGTRLSIL.

The rearrangement uses TRBV15 and TRBJ2-7; TRBD2 aligns across 8 bases. This CDR3 comprises 15 residues. J gave up 5 bases and V 1 base, and 7 bases lay outside the gene matches. In germline, CDR1 is LNHNV, CDR2 YYDKDF (reference sequence). CDR3 amino acids: CATSRAASGRHEQYF. CDR3 sequence (DNA): TGTGCCACCAGCAGAGCGGCTAGCGGGCGTCACGAGCAGTACTTC.

This clone has a handful of counts. This chain uses TRBV20-1 with TRBJ1-4; D is unresolved. The CDR3 runs 10 residues. CDR1 and CDR2 (germline): DFQATT, SNEGSKA (reference sequence). Trimming removed 5 bases from V and 8 bases from J, with 6 bases in between. The CDR3 bases are TGCAGTGCTGGGAGGGAAAAACTGTTTTTT. As protein: CSAGREKLFF.

CDR3 protein: CASRPGRGTHTKETQYF. CDR3 nucleotide sequence: TGTGCCAGCAGACCAGGGAGGGGGACTCACACTAAAGAGACCCAGTACTTC. J is TRBJ2-5 and V is TRBV11-2, with a tentative D call TRBD2 (7 bases). V lost 6 bases to trimming and J lost 3 bases, with 23 bases between them. CDR3 length equals 17 residues. Germline CDR1 SGHAT, CDR2 FQNNGV.